The clone carrying this TCR delta chain has ten or more counts. Its antigen is as yet unknown. TCRdb's protein, taken from a much larger clone, differs from this DNA's translation at residue 16, likely owing to a read error; the protein displayed comes from the DNA. Germline V gene lookup returns CDR1 GEAIGNYY and CDR2 EKD. CDR3 length: 20 amino acids. Sequencing covered both gamma and delta TCR chains per sample. TCRdb reapplied CATT to the multiplex PCR reads. Found here are some 51,000 delta-chain clones, 1.9% of them singletons; the top ten hold around 25%. This specimen comes from a study of γδ T cells in repeated Plasmodium falciparum infection. Study background: Four controlled malaria infections with P. falciparum NF54 spanned roughly 97 weeks. General observations from the study: Malian donors came from one small rural village, predominantly one ethnic group.

Bulk repertoires came from Vgamma9/Vdelta2+ or Vdelta2-negative gammadelta T cells flow-sorted from PBMC. The specimen was gamma-delta T cells from blood. The chain employs TRDV2 and TRDJ1; 8 bases are a match to TRDD3. TCRdb does not report a J gene; here it was assigned by matching the DNA to germline references. The receptor comes from a pool of human donors (malaria-infected and uninfected, not separated). CDR3 in amino acids: CACDGVPPSGGPDYTGKLIF. Here the CDR3 DNA reads TGTGCCTGTGATGGAGTGCCCCCCTCTGGGGGACCCGACTACACCGGTAAACTCATCTTT.